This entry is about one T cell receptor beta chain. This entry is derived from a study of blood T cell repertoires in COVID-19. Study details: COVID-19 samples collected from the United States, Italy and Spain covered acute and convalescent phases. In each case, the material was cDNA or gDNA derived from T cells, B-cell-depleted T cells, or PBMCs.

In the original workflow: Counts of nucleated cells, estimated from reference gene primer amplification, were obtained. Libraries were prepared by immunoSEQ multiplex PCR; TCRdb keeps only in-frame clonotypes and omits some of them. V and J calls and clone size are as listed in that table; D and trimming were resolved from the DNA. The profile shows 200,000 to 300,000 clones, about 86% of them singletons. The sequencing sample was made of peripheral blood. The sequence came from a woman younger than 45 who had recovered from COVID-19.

The CDR3 nucleotides read TGTGCCAGCAGCTTGCCATTTAGCACAGATACGCAGTATTTT. Translating gives CASSLPFSTDTQYF. The V and J genes are TRBV5-5 and TRBJ2-3; D is undetermined. V shed 1 base and J shed 0 bases, with 6 bases lying between them. Germline V gives CDR1 SGHKS, CDR2 YYEKEE (reference sequence). The length of the CDR3 is 14 residues. Together with reference TRBV5-5 and TRBJ2-3, the CDR3 gives the full variable domain: DAGVTQSPTHLIKTRGQQVTLRCSPISGHKSVSWYQQVLGQGPQFIFQYYEKEERGRGNFPDRFSARQFPNYSSELNVNALLLGDSALYLCASSLPFSTDTQYFGPGTRLTVL.